These 19 T cell receptor beta chains were sequenced from one sample in a study of CD8+CD57+ T cells in acquired aplastic anemia. The template for TCR beta VDJ and CDR3 sequence profiling was genomic DNA. From the reads, TCRdb called clonotypes with MiXCR, one entry per CDR3 protein. The sample lists 150,000 to 200,000 distinct CDR3 sequences; around 66% were seen once. The sample consisted of sorted CD4+, CD8+, or CD8+CD57+ T cells (not recorded which) from PBMCs. The receptors were gathered from a human donor with severe aplastic anemia or a healthy control (not recorded which).

This clonotype was seen only a few times. The gene calls are TRBV2 and TRBJ2-7; D is unclear. V was pared by 5 bases and J by 0 bases, with 8 bases between. Germline assignment: CDR1 SNHLY and CDR2 FYNNEI. The CDR3 covers 13 residues. The CDR3 DNA is TGTGCCAGCAGTTATCTTGGCTCCTACGAGCAGTACTTC. This translates into CASSYLGSYEQYF.

J is TRBJ1-2 and V is TRBV15; TRBD1 might be the D (5 bases). This CDR3 is 15 amino acids long. Germline V gene data show CDR1 as LNHNV and CDR2 as YYDKDF (reference sequence). Trimming cost V 0 bases and J 6 bases, with 14 bases left between them. CDR3 bases: TGTGCCACCAGCAGAGATCCGGGGGGAGGGGATGGCTACACCTTC. It is translated as CATSRDPGGGDGYTF. Drawing the rest from reference TRBV15 and TRBJ1-2, the complete variable domain is DAMVIQNPRYQVTQFGKPVTLSCSQTLNHNVMYWYQQKSSQAPKLLFHYYDKDFNNEADTPDNFQSRRPNTSFCFLDIRSPGLGDTAMYLCATSRDPGGGDGYTFGSGTRLTVV.

The rearrangement joins TRBV27 to TRBJ2-3, with D possibly TRBD1 on 6 matching bases. The CDR3 contains 14 residues. V was cut by 6 bases and J by 5 bases, with 15 bases left in between. CDR1 and CDR2 from the germline V gene are MNHEY and SMNVEV (reference sequence). In DNA form, the CDR3 reads TGTGCCAGCAGCTTAATCAGGGGACGAGATACGCAGTATTTT. This codes for CASSLIRGRDTQYF.

Turning to this clonotype: This may be a read error: a much more frequent sequence differs by one nucleotide. A read error is likely, as this CDR3 ends without the conserved phenylalanine or tryptophan. The V call is TRBV10-3, the J call TRBJ2-1, with 7 positions matching TRBD2. Germline V CDR1 and CDR2: ENHRY, SYGVKD. The CDR3 is made up of 14 amino acids. The CDR3 protein is CAVSESGGVNEQFL. For the CDR3, the DNA is TGCGCCGTCAGTGAGTCGGGGGGAGTCAATGAGCAGTTCCTC.

V usage is TRBV20-1 and J usage is TRBJ2-7; 11 nucleotides agree with TRBD2. Germline CDR1 DFQATT, CDR2 SNEGSKA (reference sequence). The CDR3 has 14 residues. The ends lost 1 base at V and 3 bases at J; junction bases unmatched: 2. CDR3 in DNA: TGCAGTGCTAGAGCTACTAGCGGGGGCTACGAGCAGTACTTC. Protein product: CSARATSGGYEQYF.

The V gene is TRBV5-1, the J gene TRBJ2-7; TRBD2 agrees at 16 bases. The ends lost 3 bases at V and 5 bases at J; junction bases unmatched: 8. The CDR3 covers 17 residues. The V gene's germline CDR1 is SGHRS and CDR2 YFSETQ. In DNA form, the CDR3 reads TGCGCCAGCAGCTACGCGGGACTAGCGGGGGGGCAGAACGAGCAGTACTTC. This gives the protein CASSYAGLAGGQNEQYF.

The rearrangement links TRBV2 to TRBJ1-1; D is uncertain. The V gene's germline CDR1 is SNHLY and CDR2 FYNNEI. V was trimmed by 5 bases and J by 8 bases, leaving 15 bases between them. This CDR3 spans 13 amino acids. This CDR3 reads CASSYKQLGEAFF. CDR3 DNA sequence: TGTGCCAGCAGTTATAAACAGCTCGGGGAAGCTTTCTTT.

This clonotype was recorded once. This chain's CDR3 is CASSPNYNNSPLHF. The CDR3 nucleotides are TGTGCCAGCAGCCCCAATTATAATAATTCACCCCTCCACTTT. The rearrangement links TRBV7-9 to TRBJ1-6, with no clear D. Between the trimmed V and J ends, which lost 5 bases and 5 bases, there was a span of 10 bases. The germline V gene has CDR1 SEHNR and CDR2 FQNEAQ (reference sequence). CDR3 length equals 14 residues.

The table lists this clonotype with many counts. The DNA of the CDR3 is TGTGCCAGCAGCGTAGTAGCGAACACTGAAGCTTTCTTT. As protein: CASSVVANTEAFF. The chain is built from TRBV9 and TRBJ1-1; D gene ambiguous. The germline CDR1 and CDR2 sequences are SGDLS and YYNGEE. V dropped 0 bases and J dropped 1 base, with 4 bases sitting between them. The CDR3 extends over 13 amino acids.

The sample holds one count of this clonotype. J is TRBJ2-1 and V is TRBV15; D is possibly TRBD1 or TRBD2 (5 bases each). CDR3 size: 15 residues. V was shortened by 4 bases and J by 10 bases, with 20 bases between the two germline ends. Germline CDR1 and CDR2: LNHNV and YYDKDF (reference sequence). CDR3 in DNA: TGTGCCACCAGCAATCCGGGACCCGTTCGGTCCGAGCAGTTCTTC. The encoded protein is CATSNPGPVRSEQFF. Variable domain in full (rest from reference TRBV15 and TRBJ2-1): DAMVIQNPRYQVTQFGKPVTLSCSQTLNHNVMYWYQQKSSQAPKLLFHYYDKDFNNEADTPDNFQSRRPNTSFCFLDIRSPGLGDTAMYLCATSNPGPVRSEQFFGPGTRLTVL.

This clonotype was detected many times. CDR3 region: CASSLDQGGTTEAFF. The CDR3 DNA is TGTGCCAGCAGCTTAGACCAGGGGGGGACCACTGAAGCTTTCTTT. The V and J genes are TRBV13 and TRBJ1-1; TRBD1 aligns across 7 bases. The CDR3 is made up of 15 amino acids. J gave up 4 bases and V 1 base, and 6 bases lay outside the gene matches. The germline CDR1 and CDR2 sequences are PRHDT and FYEKMQ (reference sequence). The full variable domain, rest sourced from reference TRBV13 and TRBJ1-1, is AAGVIQSPRHLIKEKRETATLKCYPIPRHDTVYWYQQGPGQDPQFLISFYEKMQSDKGSIPDRFSAQQFSDYHSELNMSSLELGDSALYFCASSLDQGGTTEAFFGQGTRLTVV.

This clonotype was detected ten times or more. The rearrangement uses TRBV3-1 and TRBJ2-3, with no clear D. Per the germline V gene, CDR1 is LGHDT and CDR2 is YNNKEL (reference sequence). CDR3 length: 15 amino acids. V shed 3 bases and J shed 0 bases, with 10 bases lying between them. For the CDR3, the DNA is TGTGCCAGCAGCCACTACAAGACTAGCACAGATACGCAGTATTTT. As protein: CASSHYKTSTDTQYF.

The J gene is TRBJ2-3, the V gene TRBV7-8, with D possibly matching TRBD2 (5 bases). V was trimmed by 1 base and J by 5 bases, leaving 10 bases between them. Germline V gives CDR1 SGHVS, CDR2 FQNEAQ. This CDR3 comprises 14 residues. CDR3 sequence: CASSLVEGRDTQYF. CDR3 in DNA: TGTGCCAGCAGCTTAGTTGAGGGCCGAGATACGCAGTATTTT.

The chain is built from TRBV20-1 and TRBJ2-1; perhaps TRBD2 as D (6 bases). The germline CDR1 and CDR2 sequences are DFQATT and SNEGSKA (reference sequence). The CDR3 has 18 amino acids. The germline V and J ends were trimmed by 0 bases and 0 bases, with 18 bases remaining between them. The CDR3 spells CSARDLRSSASSYNEQFF. CDR3 coding DNA: TGCAGTGCTAGAGATCTTCGCTCTAGCGCGAGCTCCTACAATGAGCAGTTCTTC.

This clonotype was detected once. The rearrangement links TRBV12-3 or TRBV12-4 to TRBJ2-7; no reliable D call. With 5 bases removed from V and 5 bases from J, the gap between germline ends came to 7 bases. The CDR3 totals 11 residues. The chain's CDR3 is CASSLYNEQYF. The CDR3 nucleotides are TGTGCCAGCAGTCTTTACAACGAGCAGTACTTC.

The CDR3 protein is CASTASGTVRPLHF. CDR3 in DNA: TGTGCCAGTACCGCCTCCGGGACTGTCAGGCCCCTCCACTTT. V usage is TRBV19 and J usage is TRBJ1-6; weak D call: TRBD1 (5 bases). The germline V gene encodes CDR1 LNHDA and CDR2 SQIVND (reference sequence). V gave up 7 bases and J gave up 13 bases, with 20 bases separating them. The CDR3 totals 14 residues.

The chain links TRBV7-9 to TRBJ2-3; D uncertain. CDR1 is SEHNR, CDR2 FQNEAQ, per germline (reference sequence). V lost 5 bases to trimming and J lost 4 bases, with 7 bases between them. CDR3 length equals 12 residues. This chain's CDR3 is CASSPEADTQYF. The CDR3 DNA is TGTGCCAGCAGCCCAGAGGCAGATACGCAGTATTTT. Variable domain in full (rest from reference TRBV7-9 and TRBJ2-3): DTGVSQNPRHKITKRGQNVTFRCDPISEHNRLYWYRQTLGQGPEFLTYFQNEAQLEKSRLLSDRFSAERPKGSFSTLEIQRTEQGDSAMYLCASSPEADTQYFGPGTRLTVL.

The chain uses TRBV20-1 and TRBJ1-2; no definite D call. V shed 4 bases and J shed 2 bases, with 5 bases lying between them. Germline assignment: CDR1 DFQATT and CDR2 SNEGSKA (reference sequence). The CDR3 sequence is 11 residues long. The CDR3 here is CSAMRNYGYTF. The CDR3 DNA reads TGCAGTGCTATGAGGAACTATGGCTACACCTTC.

This clonotype was counted many times. This chain connects TRBV19 to TRBJ2-1, with a possible D match to TRBD2 (6 bases). The CDR3 sequence is 13 residues long. In germline, CDR1 is LNHDA, CDR2 SQIVND (reference sequence). The V and J ends lost 4 bases and 6 bases respectively, with 10 bases between them. CDR3 DNA: TGTGCCAGTAGTAGCTCTAGCGCCAATGAGCAGTTCTTC. Its protein product is CASSSSSANEQFF.